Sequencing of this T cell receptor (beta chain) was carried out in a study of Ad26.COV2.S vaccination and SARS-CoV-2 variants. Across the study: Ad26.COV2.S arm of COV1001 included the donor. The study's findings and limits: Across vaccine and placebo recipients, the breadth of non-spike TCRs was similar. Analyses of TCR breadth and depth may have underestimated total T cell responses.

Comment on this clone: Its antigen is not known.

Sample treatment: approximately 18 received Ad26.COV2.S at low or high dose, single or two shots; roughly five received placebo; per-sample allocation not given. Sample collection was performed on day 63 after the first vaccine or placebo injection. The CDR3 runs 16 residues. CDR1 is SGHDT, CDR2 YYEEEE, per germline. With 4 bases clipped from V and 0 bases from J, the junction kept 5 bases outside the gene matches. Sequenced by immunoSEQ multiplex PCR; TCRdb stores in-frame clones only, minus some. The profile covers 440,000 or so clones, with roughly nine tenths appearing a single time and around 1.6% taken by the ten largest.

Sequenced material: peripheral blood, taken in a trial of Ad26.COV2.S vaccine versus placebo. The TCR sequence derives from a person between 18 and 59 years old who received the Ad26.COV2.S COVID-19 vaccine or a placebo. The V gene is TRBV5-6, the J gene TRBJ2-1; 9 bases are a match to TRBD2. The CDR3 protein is CASSQASGDSYNEQFF. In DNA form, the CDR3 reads TGTGCCAGCAGCCAAGCTAGCGGGGACTCCTACAATGAGCAGTTCTTC.